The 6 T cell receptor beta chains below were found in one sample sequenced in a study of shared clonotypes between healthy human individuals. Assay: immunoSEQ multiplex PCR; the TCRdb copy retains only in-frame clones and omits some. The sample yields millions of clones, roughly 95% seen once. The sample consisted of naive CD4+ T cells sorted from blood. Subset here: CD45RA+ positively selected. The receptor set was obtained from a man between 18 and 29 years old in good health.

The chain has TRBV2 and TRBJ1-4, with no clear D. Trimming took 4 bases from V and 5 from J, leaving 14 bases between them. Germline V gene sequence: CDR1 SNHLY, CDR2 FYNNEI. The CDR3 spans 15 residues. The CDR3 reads CASSGALVLNEKLFF. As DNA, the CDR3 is TGTGCCAGCAGTGGGGCCCTGGTCCTAAATGAAAAACTGTTTTTT.

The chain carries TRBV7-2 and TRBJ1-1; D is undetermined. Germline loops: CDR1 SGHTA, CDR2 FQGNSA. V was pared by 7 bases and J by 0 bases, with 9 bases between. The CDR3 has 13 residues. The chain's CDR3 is CASKLDMNTEAFF. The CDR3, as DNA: TGTGCCAGCAAGTTGGATATGAACACTGAAGCTTTCTTT.

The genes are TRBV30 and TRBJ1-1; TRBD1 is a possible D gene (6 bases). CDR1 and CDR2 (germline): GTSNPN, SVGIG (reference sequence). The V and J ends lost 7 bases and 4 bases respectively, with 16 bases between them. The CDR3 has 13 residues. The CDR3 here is CASAGGYGTEAFF. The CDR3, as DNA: TGTGCCTCCGCCGGGGGCTATGGCACTGAAGCTTTCTTT.

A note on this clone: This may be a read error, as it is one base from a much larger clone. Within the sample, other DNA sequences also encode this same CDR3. The CDR3 sequence is CASSQGGGLTDTQYF. CDR3 coding DNA: TGCGCCAGCAGCCAAGGAGGGGGACTCACAGATACGCAGTATTTT. The chain combines TRBV4-3 with TRBJ2-3; D may be TRBD1 or TRBD2 (6 bases each). The CDR3 has 15 amino acids. V was trimmed by 1 base and J by 2 bases, leaving 10 bases between them. From germline, CDR1 is LGHNA and CDR2 YSLEER.

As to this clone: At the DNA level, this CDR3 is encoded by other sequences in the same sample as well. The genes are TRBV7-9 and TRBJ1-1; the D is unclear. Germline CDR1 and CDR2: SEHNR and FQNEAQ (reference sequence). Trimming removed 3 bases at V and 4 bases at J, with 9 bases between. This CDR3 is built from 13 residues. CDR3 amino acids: CASSLEVSTEAFF. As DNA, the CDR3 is TGTGCCAGCAGCTTGGAGGTCTCCACTGAAGCTTTCTTT.

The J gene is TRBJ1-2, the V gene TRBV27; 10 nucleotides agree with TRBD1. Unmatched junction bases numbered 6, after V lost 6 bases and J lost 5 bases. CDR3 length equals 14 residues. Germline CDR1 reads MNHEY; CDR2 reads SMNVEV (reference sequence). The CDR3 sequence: CASSPTGGVYGYTF. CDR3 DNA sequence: TGTGCCAGCAGCCCGACAGGGGGCGTTTATGGCTACACCTTC.